These 2 T cell receptor beta chains came from one sample sequenced in a study of blood T cell repertoires in COVID-19. Repertoires were generated with immunoSEQ multiplex PCR, while TCRdb's copy carries only in-frame clones and drops some. The table shows fewer than 150,000 clones, with about 87% occurring only once. The sequencing sample was made of peripheral blood. Source of these receptors: a woman aged 40-49 years with acute or convalescent COVID-19.

The J gene is TRBJ2-5, the V gene TRBV19; TRBD2 matches at 10 bases. CDR1 and CDR2 (germline): LNHDA, SQIVND (reference sequence). V lost 9 bases to trimming and J lost 2 bases; unmatched junction nucleotides: 15. The CDR3 is 17 residues long. The CDR3 DNA is TGTGCCAGCGCTAACGTGGCTAGCGGGAGTTCTCAAGAGACCCAGTACTTC. It translates to CASANVASGSSQETQYF.

The rearrangement joins TRBV20-1 to TRBJ2-1; perhaps TRBD2 as D (5 bases). The ends were cut back, 3 bases at V and 10 bases at J, with 16 bases in the middle. The germline gives CDR1 DFQATT, CDR2 SNEGSKA (reference sequence). This CDR3 comprises 13 residues. DNA for the CDR3: TGCAGTGCTAGTTTCGATCCGGGAAGGGAGCAGTTCTTC. This translates into CSASFDPGREQFF.